This T cell receptor (beta chain) stems from a study of blood T cells in healthy people across ages. PBMCs were isolated at a quantity of at least 6.5 million per sample. PCR was performed a second time for about 7 to 11 cycles using a sample-barcoded 5' primer and a J-beta primer mix. The template-switch adaptor was a 5' adaptor with 12 random nucleotides. It tagged each cDNA molecule. No fewer than 2.5 million CDR3-containing paired-end reads came from each sample. Each CDR3 protein gets one entry after TCRdb re-called the 5' RACE reads with MiXCR. The sample lists about 1,800,000 distinct CDR3 sequences; roughly 28% were seen once. The table lists this clonotype with a few counts. CDR1 is DFQATT, CDR2 SNEGSKA, per germline (reference sequence). Trimming took 3 bases from V and 1 from J, leaving 13 bases between them. The CDR3 is 15 residues long.

Sequenced input: blood. This chain uses TRBV20-1 with TRBJ2-1, with a possible D match to TRBD1 (6 bases). The clonotype comes from a woman aged 30 to 39 in good health. CDR3 residues: CSARPSGTSYNEQFF. Written as DNA, the CDR3 is TGCAGTGCTAGGCCTTCCGGGACATCCTACAATGAGCAGTTCTTC.